This TCR beta chain was identified during a study of tumor-infiltrating lymphocytes in oesophageal squamous cell carcinoma. Trimming removed 1 base at V and 6 bases at J, with 13 bases between. CDR1 is SGHVS and CDR2 is FNYEAQ in the germline V gene. This CDR3 has 15 amino acids. MiXCR, run by TCRdb on the PCR reads, gives a single entry per CDR3 protein. The table shows some 11,000 distinct CDR3 sequences, with 45% to 70% occurring only once. The source is a female donor with esophageal squamous cell carcinoma. The J gene is TRBJ2-4, the V gene TRBV7-6; D not certain. The sequencing input was esophageal tumor tissue. The CDR3 protein is CASSLEGSVRNIQYF. As DNA, the CDR3 is TGTGCCAGCAGCTTAGAGGGCTCCGTCCGAAACATTCAGTACTTC.